A selection of T cell receptor beta chains follows, all from one sample in a study of blood T cells in healthy people across ages. Each CDR3 protein gets one entry after TCRdb re-called the 5' RACE reads with MiXCR. The table shows hundreds of thousands of distinct CDR3 sequences, with about a fifth occurring only once. The sequencing input was blood. Receptors originate from a man between 65 and 85 years old in good health. Each CDR3 is given with its conserved first and last residue. Fields, in order: J gene, D gene, clone size, V gene, CDR3 DNA, CDR3 protein. A D gene is named only where the DNA matches it firmly. The size entry is marked missing in some rows and otherwise reads once, few, many or a size class.

TRBJ2-3	TRBD2	NA	TRBV20-1	TGCAGTGCTAGTGGACTAGCAGATACGCAGTATTTT	CSASGLADTQYF
TRBJ1-5	NA	few	TRBV18	TGTGCCAGCTCACCATTCGGGGGGGACAATCAGCCCCAGCATTTT	CASSPFGGDNQPQHF
TRBJ2-2	NA	NA	TRBV5-1	TGCGCCAGCAGCCAGACAAGCCCCGGAACCGGGGAGCTGTTTTTT	CASSQTSPGTGELFF
TRBJ1-1	NA	NA	TRBV5-1	TGCGCCAGCAGCTTGGATAGGGTTATGACTGAAGCTTTCTTT	CASSLDRVMTEAFF
TRBJ1-6	NA	NA	TRBV5-1	TGCGCCAGCGCGGACACGGGCAATAATTCACCCCTCCACTTT	CASADTGNNSPLHF
TRBJ2-5	TRBD2	NA	TRBV20-1	TGCAGTGCTAGAGATCCGACTAGCGTAGAGACCCAGTACTTC	CSARDPTSVETQYF
TRBJ2-1	NA	NA	TRBV12-3/TRBV12-4	TGTGCCAGCAACAGTCAGGGTCCACCTTACAATGAGCAGTTCTTC	CASNSQGPPYNEQFF
TRBJ1-1	NA	NA	TRBV3-1	TGTGCCAGCCCTAAGCCCAGGGTGGTGGGCACTGAAGCTTTCTTT	CASPKPRVVGTEAFF
TRBJ2-2	NA	few	TRBV7-3	TGTGCCAGCAGCCCAAGGGGAGTAAAGACCACCGGGGAGCTGTTTTTT	CASSPRGVKTTGELFF
TRBJ1-3	TRBD1	NA	TRBV12-3/TRBV12-4	TGTGCCAGCAGCCGTGGAGGGGGCGGCTCTGGAAACACCATATATTTT	CASSRGGGGSGNTIYF
TRBJ2-7	TRBD2	NA	TRBV20-1	TGCAGTGCTAGAGGTATTAGCGGGGACTCCTACGAGCAGTACTTC	CSARGISGDSYEQYF
TRBJ1-2	NA	few	TRBV29-1	TGCAGTTTGGGGACGGGGCGCGATGGCTACACCTTC	CSLGTGRDGYTF
TRBJ2-3	TRBD1	NA	TRBV12-3/TRBV12-4	TGTGCCAGCAGTCCCTCGACAGGGGTGACAGATACGCAGTATTTT	CASSPSTGVTDTQYF
TRBJ2-5	NA	few	TRBV3-1	TGTGCCAGCAGCCAATGGTCTCAGGGGCGCCAAGAGACCCAGTACTTC	CASSQWSQGRQETQYF